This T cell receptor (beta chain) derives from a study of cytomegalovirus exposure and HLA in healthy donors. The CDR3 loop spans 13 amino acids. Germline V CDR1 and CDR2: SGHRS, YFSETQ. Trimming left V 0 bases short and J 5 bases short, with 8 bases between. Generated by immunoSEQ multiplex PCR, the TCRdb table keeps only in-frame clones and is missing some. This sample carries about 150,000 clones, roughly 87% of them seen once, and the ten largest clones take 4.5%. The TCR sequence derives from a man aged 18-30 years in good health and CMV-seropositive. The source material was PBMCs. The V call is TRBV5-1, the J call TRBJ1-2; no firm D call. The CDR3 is CASSLGPGYGYTF. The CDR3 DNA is TGCGCCAGCAGCTTGGGGCCGGGTTATGGCTACACCTTC.